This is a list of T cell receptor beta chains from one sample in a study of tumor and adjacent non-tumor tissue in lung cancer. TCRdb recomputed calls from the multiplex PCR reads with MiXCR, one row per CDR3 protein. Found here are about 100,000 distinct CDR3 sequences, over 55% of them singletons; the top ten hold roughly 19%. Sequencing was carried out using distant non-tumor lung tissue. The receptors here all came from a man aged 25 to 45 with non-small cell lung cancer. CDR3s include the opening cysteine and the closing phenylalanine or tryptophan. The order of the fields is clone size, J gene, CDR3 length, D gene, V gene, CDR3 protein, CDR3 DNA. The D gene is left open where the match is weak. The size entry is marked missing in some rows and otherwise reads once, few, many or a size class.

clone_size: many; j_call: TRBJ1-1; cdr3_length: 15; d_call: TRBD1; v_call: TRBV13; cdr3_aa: CASSLGQVGRTEAFF; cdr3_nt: TGTGCCAGCAGCTTGGGACAGGTGGGGCGCACTGAAGCTTTCTTT
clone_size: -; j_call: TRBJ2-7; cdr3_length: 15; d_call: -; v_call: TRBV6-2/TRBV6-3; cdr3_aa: CASSYSDSSTYKQYF; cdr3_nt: TGTGCCAGCAGTTACTCCGACAGCTCTACCTACAAACAGTACTTC
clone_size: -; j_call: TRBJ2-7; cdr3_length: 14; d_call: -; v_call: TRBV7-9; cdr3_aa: CASCRLDTTYKQYF; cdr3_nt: TGTGCCAGCTGTCGCTTGGACACGACCTACAAGCAGTACTTC
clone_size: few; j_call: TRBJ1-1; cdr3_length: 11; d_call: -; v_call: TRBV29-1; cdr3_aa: CSVQGLNEAFF; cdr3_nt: TGCAGCGTCCAGGGTTTGAACGAAGCTTTCTTT
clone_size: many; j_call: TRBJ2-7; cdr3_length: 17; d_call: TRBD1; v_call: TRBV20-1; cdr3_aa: CSARGPPGQGATYEQYF; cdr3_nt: TGCAGTGCTAGAGGGCCCCCGGGGCAGGGGGCAACCTACGAGCAGTACTTC
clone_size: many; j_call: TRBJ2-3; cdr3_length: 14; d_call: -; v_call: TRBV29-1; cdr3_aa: CSVQAGPTTDTQYF; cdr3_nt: TGCAGCGTTCAGGCAGGACCCACTACAGATACGCAGTATTTT
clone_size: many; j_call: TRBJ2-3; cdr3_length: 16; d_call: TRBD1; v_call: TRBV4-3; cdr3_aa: CASSQDGTGGLDTQYF; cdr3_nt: TGCGCCAGCAGCCAAGACGGGACAGGGGGCTTAGATACGCAGTATTTT
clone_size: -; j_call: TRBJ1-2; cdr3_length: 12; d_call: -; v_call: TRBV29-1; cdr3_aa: CNVVVGGDAYTF; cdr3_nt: TGCAACGTTGTAGTTGGCGGGGATGCCTACACCTTC
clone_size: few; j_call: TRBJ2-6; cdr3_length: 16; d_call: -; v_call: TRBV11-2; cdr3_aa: CASSLGSGPVANVLTF; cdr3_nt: TGTGCCAGCAGCTTAGGATCGGGTCCTGTGGCCAACGTCCTGACTTTC
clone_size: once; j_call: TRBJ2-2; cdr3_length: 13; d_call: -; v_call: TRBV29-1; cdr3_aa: CSARGPNTGELFF; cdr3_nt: TGCAGCGCGAGAGGGCCGAACACCGGAGAGCTGTTTTTT
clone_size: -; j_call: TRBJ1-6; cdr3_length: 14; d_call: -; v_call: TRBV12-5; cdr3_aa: CASSSSTGPGALHF; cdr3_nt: TGTGCTAGTAGTTCGAGTACAGGGCCTGGGGCCCTCCACTTT
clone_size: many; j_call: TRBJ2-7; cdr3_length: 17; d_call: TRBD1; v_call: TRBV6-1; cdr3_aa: CASSEGFSGTGGVEQYF; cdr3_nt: TGTGCCAGCAGTGAAGGATTTTCCGGGACAGGGGGCGTCGAGCAGTACTTC
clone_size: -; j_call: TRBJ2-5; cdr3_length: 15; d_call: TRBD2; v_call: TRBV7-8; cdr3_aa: CASSLGAGAEETQYF; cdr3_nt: TGTGCCAGCAGCTTAGGAGCGGGGGCTGAAGAGACCCAGTACTTC
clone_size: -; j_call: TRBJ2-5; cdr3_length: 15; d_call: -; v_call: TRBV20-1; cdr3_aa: CCAESPAGSVETQYF; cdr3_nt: TGCTGTGCTGAGAGTCCCGCAGGGTCAGTGGAGACTCAGTACTTC
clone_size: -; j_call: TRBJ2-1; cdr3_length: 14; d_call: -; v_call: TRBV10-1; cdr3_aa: CARHLRETYNMQFF; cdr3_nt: TGCGCCAGGCACCTTCGGGAAACCTACAATATGCAGTTCTTC
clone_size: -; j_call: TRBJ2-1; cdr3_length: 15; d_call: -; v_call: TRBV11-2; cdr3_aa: CASSLNLGVYKEQFF; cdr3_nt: TGTGCCAGCAGCTTGAACTTGGGAGTTTACAAAGAGCAGTTCTTC
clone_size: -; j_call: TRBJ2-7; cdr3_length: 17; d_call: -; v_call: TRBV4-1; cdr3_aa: CASSQDLATLGVFEQYF; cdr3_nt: TGCGCCAGCAGCCAAGACCTCGCAACTCTAGGCGTCTTCGAGCAGTACTTC
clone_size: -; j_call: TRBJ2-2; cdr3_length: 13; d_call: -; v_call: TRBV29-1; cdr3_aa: CSVNGSSSGELFF; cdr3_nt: TGCAGCGTAAACGGGAGCAGCTCCGGGGAGCTGTTTTTT
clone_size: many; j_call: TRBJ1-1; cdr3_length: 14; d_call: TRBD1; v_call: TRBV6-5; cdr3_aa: CASSKTGVRTEAFF; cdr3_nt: TGTGCCAGCAGCAAGACAGGGGTTAGGACTGAAGCTTTCTTT
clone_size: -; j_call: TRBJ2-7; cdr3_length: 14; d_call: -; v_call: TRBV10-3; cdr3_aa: CAIRCGTVSYEQYF; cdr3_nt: TGTGCCATTAGATGCGGGACTGTGTCCTACGAGCAGTACTTC
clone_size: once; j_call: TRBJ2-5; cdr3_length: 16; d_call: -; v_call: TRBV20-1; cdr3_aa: CSVRDRDETECETQYF; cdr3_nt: TGCAGTGTTAGAGATCGTGACGAAACGGAATGTGAGACCCAGTACTTC
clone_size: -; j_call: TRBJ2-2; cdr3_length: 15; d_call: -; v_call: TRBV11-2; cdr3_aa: CASRLQTGSPRELFF; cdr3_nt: TGTGCCAGCAGACTTCAAACGGGTTCACCCAGGGAGCTGTTTTTT
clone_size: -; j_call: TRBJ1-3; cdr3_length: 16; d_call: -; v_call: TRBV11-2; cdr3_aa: CASSLDPGLCGNTIYF; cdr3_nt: TGTGCCAGCAGCTTAGACCCGGGTTTATGTGGAAACACCATATATTTT
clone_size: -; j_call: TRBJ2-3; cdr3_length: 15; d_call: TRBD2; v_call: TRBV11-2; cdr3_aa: CASSQAGGGQDTQYF; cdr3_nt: TGTGCCAGCAGCCAAGCGGGCGGGGGGCAGGATACGCAGTATTTT
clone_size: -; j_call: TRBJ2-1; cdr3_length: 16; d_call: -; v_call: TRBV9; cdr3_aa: CASSVVGGSGYNEQFF; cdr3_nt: TGTGCCAGCAGCGTAGTAGGGGGGAGCGGCTACAATGAGCAGTTCTTC
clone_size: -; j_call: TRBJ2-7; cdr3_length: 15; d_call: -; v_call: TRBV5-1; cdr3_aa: CASSPSWTRGDEQYF; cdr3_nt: TGCGCCAGCAGTCCTAGCTGGACTCGGGGAGACGAGCAGTACTTC